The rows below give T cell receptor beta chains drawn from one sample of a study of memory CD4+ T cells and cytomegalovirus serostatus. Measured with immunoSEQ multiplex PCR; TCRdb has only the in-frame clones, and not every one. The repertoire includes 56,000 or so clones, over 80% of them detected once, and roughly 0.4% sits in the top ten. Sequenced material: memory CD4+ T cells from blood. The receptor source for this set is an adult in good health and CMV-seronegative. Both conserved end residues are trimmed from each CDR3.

ASSSVEGSGNTIY TRBJ1-3 TRBV7-9
SVGVGSTDTQY TRBJ2-3 TRBV29-1
ASSHDRAVNVLT TRBJ2-6 TRBV7-2
ASSQEVQGMNTEAF TRBJ1-1 TRBV4-3
AIKRDPEVDTQY TRBJ2-3 TRBV10-3
ASSFPPGSGNTIY TRBJ1-3 TRBV7-2
ASSLLGTRDTEAF TRBJ1-1 TRBV18
ASTLAGGRLAGELF TRBJ2-2 TRBV19
ASSLASTLNQPQH TRBJ1-5 TRBV7-2
ASSLGQGKAYEQY TRBJ2-7 TRBV5-4
ASRLRGQGAKGNQPQH TRBJ1-5 TRBV28
ASSQRQGAYQPQH TRBJ1-5 TRBV2
AIQPVGDSPLH TRBJ1-6 TRBV10-3
ASSATGNSYNEQF TRBJ2-1 TRBV9
ASSYRTDRTDTQY TRBJ2-3 TRBV6-5
ASSVQGLEQF TRBJ2-1 TRBV9
ASSWLPGTDTQY TRBJ2-3 TRBV5-4
ASSLGAGNTGELF TRBJ2-2 TRBV5-1
ASSHAYQETQY TRBJ2-5 TRBV6-5
ASSSGTRLNSGNTIY TRBJ1-3 TRBV11-2
ASSPRQGNSPLH TRBJ1-6 TRBV5-6
ASSVGAVQETQY TRBJ2-5 TRBV9
ASSPERSYGYT TRBJ1-2 TRBV7-8
ASSTQRDRATRGEKLF TRBJ1-4 TRBV5-4
ASSLKRGQPQH TRBJ1-5 TRBV7-9
ASMGISGGPPYEQY TRBJ2-7 TRBV19
ATSSPGEPHSPLH TRBJ1-6 TRBV15
ASSLERGEAF TRBJ1-1 TRBV5-4
ASSELRDRGRETQY TRBJ2-5 TRBV6-1
ASSKRQGARSGELF TRBJ2-2 TRBV19
ASSAGGQLGYTEAF TRBJ1-1 TRBV7-9
SVSRGEGTEAF TRBJ1-1 TRBV29-1
ASSPTGDQPQH TRBJ1-5 TRBV11-2
ASSLTGEKLF TRBJ1-4 TRBV4-1
ASSDLASNTEAF TRBJ1-1 TRBV6-1
ASSQGRTGRNTEAF TRBJ1-1 TRBV4-1
ASGQRRGSYEQY TRBJ2-7 TRBV6-6
ASSPGGQYTGELF TRBJ2-2 TRBV11-2
ASSYRDRADEQY TRBJ2-7 TRBV7-9